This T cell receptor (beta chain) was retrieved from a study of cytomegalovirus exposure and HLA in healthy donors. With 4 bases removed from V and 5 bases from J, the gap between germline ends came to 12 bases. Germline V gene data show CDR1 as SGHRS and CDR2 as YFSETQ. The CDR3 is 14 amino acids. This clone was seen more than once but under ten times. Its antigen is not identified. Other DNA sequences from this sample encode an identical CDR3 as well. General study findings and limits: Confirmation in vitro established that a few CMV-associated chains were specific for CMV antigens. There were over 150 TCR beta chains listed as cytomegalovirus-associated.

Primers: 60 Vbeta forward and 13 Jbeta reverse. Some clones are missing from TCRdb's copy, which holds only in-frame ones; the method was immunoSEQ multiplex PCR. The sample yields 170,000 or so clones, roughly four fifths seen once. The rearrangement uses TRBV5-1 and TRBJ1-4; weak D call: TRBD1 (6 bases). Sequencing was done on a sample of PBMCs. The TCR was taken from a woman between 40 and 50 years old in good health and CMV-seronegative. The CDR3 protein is CASSPTGRNEKLFF. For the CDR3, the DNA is TGCGCCAGCAGCCCGACAGGACGCAATGAAAAACTGTTTTTT.